The 32 T cell receptor beta chains below were found in one sample sequenced in a study of blood T cell repertoires in COVID-19. TCRdb keeps only in-frame clones here, not all; method: immunoSEQ multiplex PCR. Counted here are 40,000 to 50,000 clones, approximately 87% occurring once; the ten biggest clones make up 2.1%. The sequencing sample was made of peripheral blood. The source of these receptors is a woman over 75 with COVID-19, enrolled during active disease.

The chain has TRBV3-1 (or the pseudogene TRBV3-2) and TRBJ2-3, with D tentatively TRBD2 (6 bases). V shed 7 bases and J shed 2 bases, with 13 bases lying between them. Germline CDR1 and CDR2: LGHDT and YNNKEL (reference sequence). The CDR3 contains 14 residues. CDR3 coding DNA: TGTGCCAGCACCCGCGGAGGGTTCACAGATACGCAGTATTTT. Its translation: CASTRGGFTDTQYF.

Written as DNA, the CDR3 is TGCGCCAGCAGCTTGGAGGGACTAGCGGGAGGGGTATATACGCAGTATTTT. Protein: CASSLEGLAGGVYTQYF. The chain has TRBV5-1 and TRBJ2-3, with 16 bases fitting TRBD2. The CDR3 length is 17 residues. CDR1 is SGHRS and CDR2 is YFSETQ in the germline V gene. V shed 0 bases and J 7 bases; nucleotides not matched to a gene: 5.

This rearrangement joins TRBV6-5 to TRBJ2-1; D unresolved. This CDR3 contains 13 residues. Trimming shortened V by 6 bases and J by 4 bases, and 10 bases separated the two germline ends. Germline V gene sequence: CDR1 MNHEY, CDR2 SVGAGI. As DNA, the CDR3 is TGTGCCAGCAGCCGCACTTTATACAATGAGCAGTTCTTC. Protein: CASSRTLYNEQFF.

In this sample, this clone turned up a few times. The chain couples TRBV6-2 or TRBV6-3 to TRBJ1-5; the D gene is possibly TRBD1 (6 bases). Germline assignment: CDR1 MNHEY and CDR2 SVGEGT. Trimming removed 2 bases from V and 2 bases from J, with 16 bases in between. The CDR3 covers 17 residues. The CDR3 DNA follows: TGTGCCAGCAGTTACCGTACCAGGGGTTGGGGCAATCAGCCCCAGCATTTT. As protein: CASSYRTRGWGNQPQHF.

The chain combines TRBV7-2 with TRBJ2-7, with TRBD2 as a possible D gene (7 bases). The CDR3 has 13 residues. The V end was cut by 6 bases, the J end by 9 bases, with 18 bases between. Looked up from germline, CDR1 is SGHTA and CDR2 is FQGNSA. CDR3 sequence (DNA): TGTGCCAGCAGAGACGCGGCGGGGGCCGTGCAGTACTTC. Its translation: CASRDAAGAVQYF.

The chain recombines TRBV6-6 with TRBJ2-7, with D perhaps matching TRBD2 (6 bases). Germline-derived CDR1 and CDR2 are MNHNY and SVGAGI (reference sequence). The CDR3 sequence is 16 residues long. The V end lost 10 bases, the J end lost 7 bases, and 29 bases lay between the germline ends. The DNA for the CDR3 is TGTGCCATTTCGGACGGAAGCTCCGGGACTGGGGTGGAGCAGTACTTC. Translated, it gives CAISDGSSGTGVEQYF.

The V gene is TRBV28, the J gene TRBJ2-7, with 9 positions matching TRBD2. V lost 3 bases to trimming and J lost 7 bases; unmatched junction nucleotides: 10. This CDR3 region has 15 residues. CDR1 is MDHEN and CDR2 is SYDVKM in the germline V gene. CDR3 amino acids: CASSFQAGGRREQYF. The CDR3 DNA sequence: TGTGCCAGCAGTTTCCAAGCGGGAGGAAGGAGAGAGCAGTACTTC.

The rearrangement uses TRBV19 and TRBJ1-1; D ambiguous. The CDR3 runs to 14 residues. V lost 3 bases and J lost 3, with 11 bases in between. Germline lookup yields CDR1 LNHDA and CDR2 SQIVND (reference sequence). This chain's CDR3 is CASSMLGRDTEAFF. In nucleotides, the CDR3 is TGTGCCAGTAGTATGTTGGGGAGGGACACTGAAGCTTTCTTT. Drawing the rest from reference TRBV19 and TRBJ1-1, the complete variable domain is DGGITQSPKYLFRKEGQNVTLSCEQNLNHDAMYWYRQDPGQGLRLIYYSQIVNDFQKGDIAEGYSVSREKKESFPLTVTSAQKNPTAFYLCASSMLGRDTEAFFGQGTRLTVV.

To note about this clone: Other nucleotide sequences from this sample produce the same CDR3. The chain combines TRBV2 with TRBJ1-5; D possibly corresponds to TRBD1 (6 bases). The CDR3 is 15 amino acids. Per germline, CDR1 SNHLY and CDR2 FYNNEI. Trimming took 4 bases from V and 0 from J, leaving 10 bases between them. The CDR3 loop reads CASSVQGHSNQPQHF. Here the CDR3 DNA reads TGTGCCAGCAGTGTCCAGGGACATAGCAATCAGCCCCAGCATTTT. Drawing the rest from reference TRBV2 and TRBJ1-5, the complete variable domain is EPEVTQTPSHQVTQMGQEVILRCVPISNHLYFYWYRQILGQKVEFLVSFYNNEISEKSEIFDDQFSVERPDGSNFTLKIRSTKLEDSAMYFCASSVQGHSNQPQHFGDGTRLSIL.

The chain links TRBV10-3 to TRBJ1-5; D is possibly TRBD1 (5 bases). The CDR3 runs to 13 residues. From germline, CDR1 is ENHRY and CDR2 SYGVKD. V lost 4 bases and J 6 bases, leaving 10 bases between the germline ends. CDR3 protein: CAISGGGTQPQHF. CDR3 nucleotide sequence: TGTGCCATCAGTGGAGGAGGGACTCAGCCCCAGCATTTT.

V is TRBV3-1 (or the pseudogene TRBV3-2) and J is TRBJ2-5; 7 nucleotides agree with TRBD2. The CDR3 length is 15 residues. Germline CDR1 reads LGHDT; CDR2 reads YNNKEL (reference sequence). V dropped 1 base and J dropped 0; count of bases not matched to a gene: 2. The CDR3: CASSQGAGDQETQYF. As DNA, the CDR3 is TGTGCCAGCAGCCAAGGGGCGGGAGACCAAGAGACCCAGTACTTC.

The genes are TRBV10-2 and TRBJ1-5; TRBD1 agrees at 9 bases. CDR1 is WSHSY, CDR2 SAAADI, per germline. V shed 6 bases, J shed 4 bases, and the junction held 4 bases outside the gene matches. The CDR3 covers 14 residues. The CDR3 here is CASRFGQGNQPQHF. The CDR3 DNA reads TGCGCCAGCAGATTCGGACAGGGGAATCAGCCCCAGCATTTT.

This clone occurred once. The chain uses TRBV3-1 (or the pseudogene TRBV3-2) and TRBJ2-5; 10 bases match TRBD1. The ends lost 2 bases at V and 5 bases at J; junction bases unmatched: 8. Germline CDR1 and CDR2: LGHDT and YNNKEL (reference sequence). The CDR3 has 16 amino acids. CDR3 bases: TGTGCCAGCAGCCAAACCGGGACAGGGGTGCGGGAGACCCAGTACTTC. This translates into CASSQTGTGVRETQYF.

The genes are TRBV2 and TRBJ1-6; D is possibly TRBD1 (5 bases). Germline V lookup: CDR1 SNHLY, CDR2 FYNNEI. Trimming shortened V by 8 bases and J by 9 bases, and 14 bases separated the two germline ends. This CDR3 is 13 amino acids long. The CDR3 sequence: CASGRAGGSPLHF. In DNA form, the CDR3 reads TGTGCCAGCGGCAGGGCTGGCGGTTCACCCCTCCACTTT.

This clone was picked up a small number of times. The chain is built from TRBV7-2 and TRBJ1-1; D is undetermined. The germline V and J ends were trimmed by 6 bases and 2 bases, with 13 bases remaining between them. Germline CDR1 SGHTA, CDR2 FQGNSA. This CDR3 comprises 14 residues. In DNA, the CDR3 is TGTGCCAGCAGGCCAGACAAAGTCAACACTGAAGCTTTCTTT. This codes for CASRPDKVNTEAFF.

This clone was counted only a few times. The J gene is TRBJ2-2, the V gene TRBV24-1, with 9 bases aligning to TRBD2. CDR3 length: 18 residues. CDR1 is KGHDR, CDR2 SFDVKD, per germline. J lost 4 bases, V lost 3 bases, and 11 bases had no gene match. In nucleotides, the CDR3 is TGTGCCACCAGTGATCCGGCTAGCGGGGCAGCGGGCACCGGGGAGCTGTTTTTT. Translated: CATSDPASGAAGTGELFF.

The chain combines TRBV28 with TRBJ1-1; possible D gene TRBD1, 5 bases. With 7 bases removed from V and 2 bases from J, the gap between germline ends came to 11 bases. The CDR3 has 13 amino acids. Germline assignment: CDR1 MDHEN and CDR2 SYDVKM. CDR3 DNA: TGTGCCAGCATCTTCGACAGAAACACTGAAGCTTTCTTT. Its protein product is CASIFDRNTEAFF.

The gene calls are TRBV11-2 and TRBJ1-2; D may be TRBD1 (5 bases). The CDR3 covers 13 residues. V was cut by 5 bases and J by 8 bases, with 15 bases left in between. Germline V gene lookup returns CDR1 SGHAT and CDR2 FQNNGV. Written as DNA, the CDR3 is TGTGCCAGCAGCCGTTACACAGGAGAAGGCTACACCTTC. It codes for CASSRYTGEGYTF.

The V and J genes are TRBV3-1 (or the pseudogene TRBV3-2) and TRBJ1-4, with a tentative D call TRBD1 (6 bases). The CDR3 contains 16 residues. V shed 4 bases and J shed 7 bases, with 19 bases lying between them. The germline V gene encodes CDR1 LGHDT and CDR2 YNNKEL (reference sequence). CDR3 nucleotide sequence: TGTGCCAGCAGCCCGGGGACATGGAGAGGATCTGAAAAACTGTTTTTT. It translates to CASSPGTWRGSEKLFF.

The chain uses TRBV29-1 and TRBJ1-1; D not certain. Germline V gene data show CDR1 as SQVTM and CDR2 as ANQGSEA. V lost 6 bases and J 1 base, leaving 15 bases between the germline ends. The CDR3 is 14 amino acids. CDR3 DNA: TGCAGCGTCTCCCACACCCCGGGGAACACTGAAGCTTTCTTT. Amino acid sequence: CSVSHTPGNTEAFF.

The chain couples TRBV7-2 to TRBJ1-5; D is unclear. The CDR3 runs to 15 residues. CDR1 is SGHTA, CDR2 FQGNSA, per germline. V was cut by 4 bases and J by 6 bases, with 16 bases left in between. Here the CDR3 reads CASSSDLGSFQPQHF. The CDR3 bases are TGTGCCAGCAGCTCGGACTTGGGTAGTTTTCAGCCCCAGCATTTT. Full variable domain (outside the CDR3, taken from reference TRBV7-2 and TRBJ1-5): GAGVSQSPSNKVTEKGKDVELRCDPISGHTALYWYRQSLGQGLEFLIYFQGNSAPDKSGLPSDRFSAERTGGSVSTLTIQRTQQEDSAVYLCASSSDLGSFQPQHFGDGTRLSIL.

The chain uses TRBV7-8 and TRBJ1-1, with 8 bases identical to TRBD1. CDR3 length: 13 amino acids. Germline V CDR1 and CDR2: SGHVS, FQNEAQ. The trim removed 3 bases at V and 8 bases at J, leaving 5 bases unmatched. CDR3 residues: CASSFRTGREAFF. CDR3 in DNA: TGTGCCAGCAGCTTCAGGACAGGGCGAGAAGCTTTCTTT.

This clone was counted a single time. V and J are TRBV2 and TRBJ1-6; D call uncertain. V shed 5 bases and J shed 7 bases, with 15 bases lying between them. The CDR3 has 15 residues. From germline, CDR1 is SNHLY and CDR2 FYNNEI. CDR3 loop: CASSLPSGRNSPLHF. CDR3 nucleotide sequence: TGTGCCAGCAGTCTCCCTAGTGGGAGGAATTCACCCCTCCACTTT.

This sequence joins TRBV7-9 and TRBJ2-3; the match to TRBD2 covers 11 bases. Trimming removed 4 bases from V and 0 bases from J; junction bases left unmatched: 3. Germline CDR1 SEHNR, CDR2 FQNEAQ (reference sequence). The CDR3 loop spans 16 amino acids. Written as DNA, the CDR3 is TGTGCCAGCAGCTCAGGGACTAGCGGAAGCACAGATACGCAGTATTTT. Its translation is CASSSGTSGSTDTQYF. The whole variable domain, remainder taken from reference TRBV7-9 and TRBJ2-3, is DTGVSQNPRHKITKRGQNVTFRCDPISEHNRLYWYRQTLGQGPEFLTYFQNEAQLEKSRLLSDRFSAERPKGSFSTLEIQRTEQGDSAMYLCASSSGTSGSTDTQYFGPGTRLTVL.

To note about this clone: This same CDR3 is encoded by further DNA sequences in the sample. This chain uses TRBV3-1 (or the pseudogene TRBV3-2) with TRBJ1-2; 12 bases map to TRBD1. The CDR3 totals 14 residues. V was pared by 4 bases and J by 4 bases, with 1 base of the junction left unmatched. CDR1 and CDR2 from the germline V gene are LGHDT and YNNKEL (reference sequence). The CDR3 reads CASSRDRGLYGYTF. CDR3 in DNA: TGTGCCAGCAGCCGGGACAGGGGGCTCTATGGCTACACCTTC.

This rearrangement joins TRBV28 to TRBJ2-5, with TRBD1 matching over 9 bases. The CDR3 consists of 15 residues. CDR1 MDHEN and CDR2 SYDVKM come from the germline V gene. Losses at the gene ends were 6 bases for V and 6 bases for J; bases not matched to a gene: 11. CDR3 coding DNA: TGTGCCAGCAGCCAGCAACGGACAGGGGAAAAGACCCAGTACTTC. As protein: CASSQQRTGEKTQYF.

The chain joins TRBV19 to TRBJ1-5; the D is unclear. The V end lost 1 base, the J end lost 5 bases, and 15 bases lay between the germline ends. Germline loops: CDR1 LNHDA, CDR2 SQIVND (reference sequence). This CDR3 has 16 amino acids. CDR3 sequence (DNA): TGTGCCAGTAGTATAGGGGTGGGAGTCGCGTATCAGCCCCAGCATTTT. Its protein is CASSIGVGVAYQPQHF.

The chain carries TRBV19 and TRBJ2-3; 8 bases fit TRBD1. CDR1 LNHDA and CDR2 SQIVND come from the germline V gene (reference sequence). The V and J ends lost 6 bases and 4 bases, in that order; junction bases with no gene match: 6. The CDR3 length is 14 residues. The CDR3 spells CASRRDRRADTQYF. In DNA, the CDR3 is TGTGCCAGTAGACGGGACAGGAGAGCAGATACGCAGTATTTT.

The chain uses TRBV11-2 and TRBJ2-1; TRBD2 aligns across 9 bases. The V gene's germline CDR1 is SGHAT and CDR2 FQNNGV. V was clipped by 4 bases and J by 4 bases; unmatched bases: 5. The CDR3 runs 15 residues. The CDR3 loop reads CASSWRGGEYNEQFF. CDR3 DNA: TGTGCCAGCAGCTGGCGGGGGGGCGAATACAATGAGCAGTTCTTC.

V and J are TRBV28 and TRBJ1-1; weak D call: TRBD1 (5 bases). Deletions cut 2 bases from V and 0 bases from J, with 10 bases between. CDR3 size: 15 residues. From germline, CDR1 is MDHEN and CDR2 SYDVKM. The CDR3 spells CASSLGGGMNTEAFF. CDR3 DNA: TGTGCCAGCAGTTTAGGGGGAGGGATGAACACTGAAGCTTTCTTT.

The count of this clone is one. This chain uses TRBV7-2 with TRBJ2-2, with 7 bases identical to TRBD2. The length of the CDR3 is 14 residues. After removal of 4 bases from V and 4 bases from J, the junction contained 3 bases not matched to a gene. Germline V CDR1 and CDR2: SGHTA, FQGNSA. The CDR3 loop is CASSWLAATGELFF. DNA for the CDR3: TGTGCCAGCAGCTGGCTAGCGGCCACCGGGGAGCTGTTTTTT.

The V gene is TRBV27, the J gene TRBJ2-7; 7 bases map to TRBD1. Germline V gives CDR1 MNHEY, CDR2 SMNVEV (reference sequence). The V segment lost 4 bases and the J segment 2 bases; nucleotides outside the gene matches: 11. The CDR3 is 16 amino acids. The CDR3 DNA is TGTGCCAGCAGTTCCCCCAACAGGGGATGGCCCTACGAGCAGTACTTC. Residues: CASSSPNRGWPYEQYF.